This T cell receptor beta chain was profiled in a study of cytomegalovirus exposure and HLA in healthy donors (dated by TCRdb to the late 2010s). About the investigation overall: In an earlier analysis of approximately 500 of the donors, approximately 300 Gb of sequence data and some 100 million unique TCR beta sequences from 150 million to 200 million T cells were reported. To decide whether each TCR beta V gene segment behaved as functional or pseudogenic, an earlier analysis of fewer than 750 of the donors relied on high-throughput TCR beta sequencing. Every discovery cohort repertoire had been produced on one sequencing platform. Using immunosequencing, the study profiled T cell repertoires from about 620 subjects and related those repertoires to cytomegalovirus serostatus. About 280 gigabases of sequencing data and about 92 million unique TCR sequences made up an early release that covered over 550 HLA-typed donors. Roughly 5 DR-DQ haplotypes were treated as single units for association and clustering because of strong linkage in the cohort. To predict cytomegalovirus infection status, the study combined high-throughput TCR immunosequencing, statistical association of individual TCRs with disease status, and machine learning. Typing coverage differed by locus: A, B, C, DRB1 and DQB1 were typed in about 629-640 donors, DQA1 in 522, DPA1 in 600 to 610, and DPB1 in 472. Besides the first cohort of roughly 700 subjects, a separate validation cohort made up of 90 to 150 different subjects was used. Of the roughly 420 genotyped donors, approximately 81% were placed in the genetic ancestry cluster associated with self-reported Caucasian donors. The study aimed to test whether signatures of past pathogen exposure could be identified by cataloging public T cell receptors. To study patterns of TCR occurrence, a later analysis re-analyzed previously published TCR beta repertoires from 650 to 750 donors and added high-resolution HLA genotyping. Across about 380 genotyped donors of the cohort, an average of about 240,000 unique TCR beta nucleotide sequences per donor were sequenced, and roughly a sixth of those sequences were non-productive. Donor age, sex, ethnicity and CMV serostatus were collected together with the repertoire data. Both class I and class II loci were covered by HLA typing, at four-digit resolution. The later analysis used no new phenotypic data to find candidate immune exposures, relying instead on TCR beta sequences and their occurrence across donors. A later genetic analysis took genome-wide SNP genotypes for 398 of the 666 donors and used that subset as a discovery cohort. Study-wide conclusions, independent of this receptor: The classifier was reported to diagnose cytomegalovirus status with high specificity and sensitivity in both the original cohort and the validation cohort. Assigning TCR associations to individual alleles was difficult when HLA alleles, especially DR and DQ, strongly co-occurred. Only TCR beta chains were sequenced in this cohort, and the absence of alpha or paired-chain data limited detectable features. Presence/absence analyses assumed roughly uniform sequencing depth across donors, an assumption that may not hold. Because the 87-base-pair reads could not distinguish some IMGT-functional V segments, including TRBV6-2 and TRBV6-3, those segments were excluded. A later analysis found that most CMV-associated TCR beta chains appeared HLA-restricted, with HLA associations seemingly driven largely by CMV exposure. According to a later genetic analysis, donors in an Asian-associated ancestry cluster had fewer N-insertions in productive TCRs than the roughly 670-donor mean. V-gene and J-gene trimming of TCR beta chains was associated with a missense DCLRE1C variant in a later genetic analysis, and the association was replicated in an independent cohort. A further reported finding was that TCR beta sequences accurately predicted the HLA-A and HLA-B alleles for most subjects in the first cohort. Linkage disequilibrium might explain the correlated functional status among segregating V segments, but an unknown experimental factor could not be excluded. Specific HLA alleles were associated with about 17,000 TCR beta sequences at a false discovery rate of 0.05 in a later analysis. The study gave a list of roughly 150 TCR beta chains associated with cytomegalovirus. According to a later analysis, TCR association rates differed among HLA loci, with DRB1 alleles showing the most associated TCRs and HLA-C alleles showing the fewest. Immune exposure information for the cohort was limited to CMV serostatus. The earlier analysis of about 600 of the donors excluded some 16 rarely observed V segments, including chromosome 9 orphons, because counts were too low. Across donors, most TCR sequences were observed very rarely, whereas some public TCRs were present in many individuals. In a later analysis, HLA-associated TCR beta chains were found to be more clonally expanded and to have lower generation probabilities than equally common non-associated chains. It was suggested by the authors that the approach could potentially be generalized to other disease states and immunological phenotypes. A cluster of highly shared sequence variants was judged likely to represent a technical artifact of the sequencing pipeline. Because HLA typing was unavailable for some donors at each locus, only the typed subset was used in association tests. A few of the identified cytomegalovirus-associated TCR beta chains were confirmed in vitro to be specific for cytomegalovirus antigens. Several of the top co-occurrence clusters appeared to be linked to parvovirus B19, influenza, CMV and Epstein-Barr virus, according to a later analysis. An earlier analysis of around 540 of the donors showed that most TCR beta V segments appeared in productive rearrangements either about 90% or about 30% of the time, which broadly matched IMGT annotations.

Turning to this clone: The specificity of this receptor is unknown. It has no much larger one-base neighbor in the sample; base qualities were not kept.

The method was the immunoSEQ multiplex PCR assay. A mixture of 60 forward primers for TCR Vbeta segments and 13 reverse primers for TCR Jbeta segments was used in the multiplex PCR. Amplification of the CDR3 region of rearranged TCR beta genes was performed with a multiplex PCR assay on genomic DNA. The amplified TCR beta libraries were sequenced on the Illumina HiSeq System as 87-base-pair reads. The source study handled its data this way. Across the 600 to 700 repertoires, a later analysis counted tens of millions of unique TCR beta chains, some 11 million of which were shared by at least two donors. Raw reads were error-corrected and collapsed into unique sequences with a nearest-neighbor algorithm that merged closely related sequences to remove PCR and sequencing errors. To assign V, D and J gene segments, CDR3 sequences were aligned to IMGT reference sequences. For a sequence to be retained, a match of at least six nucleotides to both a V gene segment and a J gene segment was required. A rearrangement was called productive if the CDR3 had no stop codons and remained in frame with V and J, and every other rearrangement was called non-productive. Following IMGT convention, CDR3 was defined as the stretch from the second conserved V-encoded cysteine up to the conserved J-encoded phenylalanine. In an earlier analysis of around 540 of the donors, sequences lacking an unambiguous match to a single V gene segment were excluded. In an earlier analysis of approximately 500 of the donors, a V segment was called functional when productive rearrangements were above 56.7%, and segregating when the standard deviation between donors exceeded 5%. A statistical classification framework was built for diagnosing cytomegalovirus status from the catalog of TCR beta chain sequences. A later analysis assigned V and J genes by comparing TCR nucleotide sequences with IMGT/GENE-DB human TR gene sequences. The TCRdist pipeline was used in a later analysis to assign CDR3 sequences and most-parsimonious VDJ recombination scenarios. In a later analysis, every TCR beta chain was defined by the combination of its CDR3 amino acid sequence and its V-gene family, and reads without a unique V-gene family were dropped. In a later analysis, fewer than 600 highly shared, low-generation-probability nucleotide sequences were removed to address suspected cross-contamination and a sequencing artifact. For each public chain, a later analysis derived a clonal expansion index from normalized ranks of inferred template counts within each repertoire. Generation probabilities in a later analysis came from a VDJ recombination model fitted to out-of-frame rearrangements, and those results were checked against IGoR. Hypergeometric tests were used in a later analysis to score TCR-TCR, TCR-HLA and TCR-CMV co-occurrence, with a repertoire-size bias correction applied to the TCR pairs. False discovery rates were estimated in a later analysis by permuting HLA or CMV assignments 20 times. A later analysis grouped co-occurring TCRs with DBSCAN, adding TCRdist sequence similarity when clustering within HLA-allele-positive subsets. For co-occurrence clustering, repertoires with fewer than 30,000 or more than 120,000 public chains were excluded, along with a handful of repertoires with anomalous nucleotide sharing. The immuneACCESS repertoire file appears here via TCRdb, limited to in-frame rearrangements. These files lack a portion of the clones; in checked studies, under half of the deficit traces to unresolved V genes, and the cause of the others is not known. V, J and clone size derive from that table, while D and trimming were established from the DNA sequence. The sample records over 55,000 clones, around 77% of which are singletons. Approximately 4.2% of the sample lies in the top ten.

Trimming accounts for 3 bases at V and 2 bases at J, while the number of junction bases matched to no gene is 3. Via the germline V gene (reference sequence), CDR1 is LNHDA and CDR2 SQIVND. The CDR3 has 14 amino acids, counting the end cysteine and phenylalanine. CDR3 DNA is the only sequence kept; it has 42 bases, read in frame from the first base. In total, about 650 healthy bone marrow donors made up the cohort. All cohort members were sampled while nominally healthy, although unrecorded immune exposures were likely present. The donor tested CMV seronegative, placing the donor among the roughly 340 seronegative members of the cohort. A peripheral blood sample was collected from each donor, and TCR beta sequencing was performed on peripheral blood mononuclear cells. The Qiagen DNeasy Blood Extraction Kit was used to extract genomic DNA from the blood cell samples.

Recombination connected TRBV19 to TRBJ1-1, with 7 junctional bases fitting TRBD1. This receptor was taken from a woman in her thirties in good health and CMV-seronegative. Sequencing used PBMCs. In nucleotide form, the sequence is TGTGCCAGTAGTATCGGGACAGTAAACACTGAAGCTTTCTTT. Its product reads: CASSIGTVNTEAFF.